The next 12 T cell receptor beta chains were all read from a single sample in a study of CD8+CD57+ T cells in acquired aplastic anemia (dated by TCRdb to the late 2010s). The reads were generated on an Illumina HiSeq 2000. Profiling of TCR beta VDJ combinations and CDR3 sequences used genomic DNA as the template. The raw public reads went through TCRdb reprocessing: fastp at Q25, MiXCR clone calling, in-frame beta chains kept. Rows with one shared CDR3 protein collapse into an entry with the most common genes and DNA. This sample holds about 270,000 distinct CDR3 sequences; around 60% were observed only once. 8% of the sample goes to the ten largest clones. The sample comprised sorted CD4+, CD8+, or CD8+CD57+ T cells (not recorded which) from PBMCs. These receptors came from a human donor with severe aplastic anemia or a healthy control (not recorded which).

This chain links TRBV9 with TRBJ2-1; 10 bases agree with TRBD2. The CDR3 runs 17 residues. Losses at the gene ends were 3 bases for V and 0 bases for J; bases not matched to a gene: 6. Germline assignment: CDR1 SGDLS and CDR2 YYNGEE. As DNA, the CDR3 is TGTGCCAGCAGCGCGACTAGCGGGCCCACCTCCTACAATGAGCAGTTCTTC. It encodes CASSATSGPTSYNEQFF.

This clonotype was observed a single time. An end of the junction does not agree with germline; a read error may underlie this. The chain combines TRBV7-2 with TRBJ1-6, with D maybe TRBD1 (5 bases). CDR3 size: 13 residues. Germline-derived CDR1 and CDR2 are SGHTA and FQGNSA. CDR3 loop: CASSQVQQAPPHF. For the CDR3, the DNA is TGTGCCAGCAGCCAAGTCCAACAGGCACCCCCCCACTTT.

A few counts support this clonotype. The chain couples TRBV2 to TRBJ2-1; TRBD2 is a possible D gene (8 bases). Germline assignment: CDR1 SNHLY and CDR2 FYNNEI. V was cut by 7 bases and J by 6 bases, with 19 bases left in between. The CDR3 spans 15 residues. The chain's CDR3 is CASTIGGLAGNEQFF. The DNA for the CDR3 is TGTGCCAGCACGATAGGGGGCCTAGCGGGCAATGAGCAGTTCTTC.

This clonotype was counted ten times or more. CDR3 protein: CATGVGNTIYF. DNA of the CDR3: TGTGCCACCGGGGTAGGAAACACCATATATTTT. The V and J genes are TRBV12-3 or TRBV12-4 and TRBJ1-3; D remains unclear. V gave up 10 bases and J gave up 4 bases, with 8 bases separating them. The length of the CDR3 is 11 residues.

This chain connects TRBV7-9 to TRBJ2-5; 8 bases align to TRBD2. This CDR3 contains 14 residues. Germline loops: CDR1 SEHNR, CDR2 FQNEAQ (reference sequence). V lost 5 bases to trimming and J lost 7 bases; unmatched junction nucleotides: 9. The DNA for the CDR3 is TGTGCCAGCAGCCCCGTAACTAGCGGTGGGACCCAGTACTTC. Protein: CASSPVTSGGTQYF.

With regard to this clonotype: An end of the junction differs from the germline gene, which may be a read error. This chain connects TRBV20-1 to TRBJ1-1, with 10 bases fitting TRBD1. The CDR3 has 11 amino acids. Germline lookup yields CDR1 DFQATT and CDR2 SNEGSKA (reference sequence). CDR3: CSARPGQGPRW. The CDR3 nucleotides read TGCAGTGCTCGACCGGGACAGGGGCCTCGGTGG.

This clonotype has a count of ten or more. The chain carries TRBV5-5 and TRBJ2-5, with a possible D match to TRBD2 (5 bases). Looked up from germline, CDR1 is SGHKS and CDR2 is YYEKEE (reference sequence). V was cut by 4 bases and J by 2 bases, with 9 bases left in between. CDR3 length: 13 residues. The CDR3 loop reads CASSTTRQETQYF. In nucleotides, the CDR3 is TGTGCCAGCAGCACTACTAGGCAAGAGACCCAGTACTTC.

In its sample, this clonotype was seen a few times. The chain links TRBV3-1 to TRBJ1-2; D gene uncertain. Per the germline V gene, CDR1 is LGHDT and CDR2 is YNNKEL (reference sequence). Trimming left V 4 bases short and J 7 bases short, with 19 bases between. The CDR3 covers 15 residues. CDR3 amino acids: CASSPSITATCGYTF. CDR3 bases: TGTGCCAGCAGCCCATCTATTACAGCCACCTGTGGCTACACCTTC.

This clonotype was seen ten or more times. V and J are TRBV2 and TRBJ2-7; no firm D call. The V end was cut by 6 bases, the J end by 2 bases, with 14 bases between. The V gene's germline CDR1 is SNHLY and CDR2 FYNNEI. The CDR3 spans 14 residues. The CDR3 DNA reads TGTGCCAGCAGAAGTGGTCATTCCCCCTACGAGCAGTACTTC. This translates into CASRSGHSPYEQYF.

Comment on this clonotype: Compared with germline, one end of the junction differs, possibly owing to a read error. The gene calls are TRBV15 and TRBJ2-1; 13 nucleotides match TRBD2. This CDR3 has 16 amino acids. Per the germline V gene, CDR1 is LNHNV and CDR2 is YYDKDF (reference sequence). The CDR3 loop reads CAASRSGLAGEGEQFF. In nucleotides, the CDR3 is TGTGCCGCCAGCAGATCTGGACTAGCGGGAGAAGGCGAGCAGTTCTTC.

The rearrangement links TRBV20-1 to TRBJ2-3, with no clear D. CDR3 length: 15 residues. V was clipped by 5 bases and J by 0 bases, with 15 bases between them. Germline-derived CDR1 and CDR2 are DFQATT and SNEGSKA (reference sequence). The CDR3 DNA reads TGCAGTGCTCGCCCCGAAACAGTCAGCACAGATACGCAGTATTTT. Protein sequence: CSARPETVSTDTQYF.

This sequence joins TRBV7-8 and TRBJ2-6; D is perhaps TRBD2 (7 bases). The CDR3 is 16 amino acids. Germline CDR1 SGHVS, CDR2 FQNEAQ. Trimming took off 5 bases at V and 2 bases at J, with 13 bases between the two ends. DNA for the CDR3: TGTGCCAGCAGCCGAGGGGGGGGCGCTGGGGCCAACGTCCTGACTTTC. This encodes CASSRGGGAGANVLTF. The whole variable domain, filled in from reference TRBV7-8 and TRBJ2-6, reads GAGVSQSPRYKVAKRGQDVALRCDPISGHVSLFWYQQALGQGPEFLTYFQNEAQLDKSGLPSDRFFAERPEGSVSTLKIQRTQQEDSAVYLCASSRGGGAGANVLTFGAGSRLTVL.